A single sample is the source of the 23 T cell receptor beta chains below, sequenced in a study of blood T cell repertoires in COVID-19. Sequenced by immunoSEQ multiplex PCR; TCRdb stores in-frame clones only, minus some. The sample records tens of thousands of clones, roughly 84% being singletons. Sequencing input: peripheral blood. The receptors stem from a man aged 25-40 years with COVID-19, enrolled during active disease.

The V gene is TRBV3-1 (or the pseudogene TRBV3-2), the J gene TRBJ1-1, with D perhaps TRBD1 (5 bases). V lost 1 base to trimming and J lost 1 base, with 7 bases between them. The CDR3 is 14 amino acids. In germline, CDR1 is LGHDT, CDR2 YNNKEL (reference sequence). This CDR3 reads CASSQVGQNTEAFF. The CDR3 region has the DNA TGTGCCAGCAGCCAAGTTGGACAGAACACTGAAGCTTTCTTT.

The chain couples TRBV19 to TRBJ2-1; weak D call: TRBD1 (5 bases). Germline CDR1 is LNHDA and CDR2 is SQIVND (reference sequence). There are 14 residues in the CDR3. Between the trimmed V and J ends, which lost 7 bases and 0 bases, there was a span of 10 bases. CDR3 in amino acids: CASKGQGSYNEQFF. CDR3 nucleotides: TGTGCCAGTAAGGGCCAGGGCTCCTACAATGAGCAGTTCTTC.

The V gene is TRBV7-9, the J gene TRBJ2-6; no clear D. Trimming took 1 base from V and 0 from J, leaving 13 bases between them. The germline V gene encodes CDR1 SEHNR and CDR2 FQNEAQ (reference sequence). CDR3 length: 18 residues. The CDR3 sequence: CASSLDALPSSGANVLTF. The CDR3, as DNA: TGTGCCAGCAGCTTAGACGCACTTCCTAGCTCTGGGGCCAACGTCCTGACTTTC.

This clone was detected once. The chain joins TRBV6-4 to TRBJ1-6, with D possibly matching TRBD1 (6 bases). This CDR3 region has 14 residues. V gave up 5 bases and J gave up 7 bases, with 12 bases separating them. CDR1 and CDR2 (germline): MRHNA, SNTAGT. This chain's CDR3 is CASSSGTKNSPLHF. CDR3 coding DNA: TGTGCCAGCAGTTCCGGGACAAAAAATTCACCCCTCCACTTT.

Turning to this clone: The same CDR3 arises from other DNA sequences in this sample as well. The CDR3 coding sequence is TGTGCCAGTAGTCCTAGACTAGCCTCGGATACGCAGTATTTT. Translating it yields CASSPRLASDTQYF. The chain recombines TRBV19 with TRBJ2-3, with 7 bases matching TRBD2. V lost 5 bases and J lost 6; bases outside the gene matches: 8. CDR1 is LNHDA, CDR2 SQIVND, per germline (reference sequence). This CDR3 contains 14 residues.

The chain combines TRBV27 with TRBJ1-2, with TRBD1 matching 8 bases. Germline assignment: CDR1 MNHEY and CDR2 SMNVEV (reference sequence). This CDR3 has 16 residues. Trimming took 5 bases from V and 8 from J; bases not matched to a gene: 16. The CDR3 is CASSPYSTGVPRGYTF. DNA of the CDR3: TGTGCCAGCAGTCCCTACTCGACAGGGGTCCCACGGGGCTACACCTTC.

This chain joins TRBV3-1 (or the pseudogene TRBV3-2) and TRBJ1-5; 8 nucleotides agree with TRBD1. Trimming at V came to 1 base and at J to 2 bases, leaving 4 bases not matched to a gene. The length of the CDR3 is 16 residues. Germline V gene data show CDR1 as LGHDT and CDR2 as YNNKEL (reference sequence). CDR3 sequence (DNA): TGTGCCAGCAGCCAAGCGGCGACAGGGGGCAATCAGCCCCAGCATTTT. It specifies CASSQAATGGNQPQHF.

The rearrangement links TRBV4-1 to TRBJ2-3; 10 bases agree with TRBD2. V gave up 2 bases and J gave up 6 bases; unmatched junction bases: 17. The germline gives CDR1 MGHRA, CDR2 YSYEKL. The CDR3 spans 19 residues. The DNA of the CDR3 is TGCGCCAGCAGCCAACCATATGGTGTAGCTAGCGGGAGTGCGGATACGCAGTATTTT. This gives the protein CASSQPYGVASGSADTQYF.

V usage is TRBV6-5 and J usage is TRBJ2-5, with D perhaps TRBD2 (6 bases). Trimming removed 2 bases at V and 2 bases at J, with 9 bases between. This CDR3 region has 14 residues. Germline V CDR1 and CDR2: MNHEY, SVGAGI. The CDR3 sequence is CASSYGREQETQYF. In nucleotides, the CDR3 is TGTGCCAGCAGTTACGGGCGGGAACAAGAGACCCAGTACTTC.

This clone is a singleton in its sample. J is TRBJ2-6 and V is TRBV19; perhaps TRBD2 as D (5 bases). The germline V and J ends were trimmed by 6 bases and 0 bases, with 21 bases remaining between them. CDR3 length: 19 amino acids. In germline, CDR1 is LNHDA, CDR2 SQIVND (reference sequence). The DNA for the CDR3 is TGTGCCAGTAGCCCGACTATCAGGATTTACCGCTCTGGGGCCAACGTCCTGACTTTC. Its translation: CASSPTIRIYRSGANVLTF.

This chain connects TRBV6-5 to TRBJ1-6; TRBD1 matches at 9 bases. The CDR3 has 14 amino acids. CDR1 and CDR2 (germline): MNHEY, SVGAGI. Trimming cost V 5 bases and J 7 bases; bases outside gene matches: 3. The CDR3 DNA reads TGTGCCAGCAGTCCCGACAGGGGGAATTCACCCCTCCACTTT. Translated, it gives CASSPDRGNSPLHF.

V gene TRBV27 combines with J gene TRBJ1-4, with 9 positions matching TRBD1. The CDR3 is 16 residues long. V trimming: 5 bases; J trimming: 8 bases; junction bases outside the gene matches: 12. The germline CDR1 and CDR2 sequences are MNHEY and SMNVEV (reference sequence). CDR3 in DNA: TGTGCCAGCAGTCCTAAACAGGGGGCGCATCAAGAAAAACTGTTTTTT. Its protein is CASSPKQGAHQEKLFF.

The CDR3 nucleotides are TGTGCCAGCAGCCCTAGCGTTTCCTACGAGCAGTACTTC. The encoded protein is CASSPSVSYEQYF. J is TRBJ2-7 and V is TRBV14, with a possible D match to TRBD2 (6 bases). Trimming took off 4 bases at V and 1 base at J, with 8 bases between the two ends. Germline CDR1 and CDR2: SGHDN and FVKESK. The CDR3 totals 13 residues.

The rearrangement uses TRBV18 and TRBJ1-1; D remains ambiguous. From germline, CDR1 is KGHSH and CDR2 LQKENI. This CDR3 is 15 amino acids long. Trimming took 3 bases from V and 4 from J, leaving 15 bases between them. The CDR3 spells CASSPREGLGTEAFF. CDR3 nucleotides: TGTGCCAGCTCACCTCGGGAGGGCTTGGGCACTGAAGCTTTCTTT.

The chain carries TRBV12-3 or TRBV12-4 and TRBJ1-2; D is unclear. The CDR3 length is 12 residues. V lost 5 bases and J 7 bases, leaving 11 bases between the germline ends. Here the CDR3 DNA reads TGTGCCAGCAGTAGTTTGGAGACTGGCTACACCTTC. This codes for CASSSLETGYTF.

This clone was found a few times. This rearrangement joins TRBV24-1 to TRBJ2-1; 8 nucleotides agree with TRBD1. Germline V lookup: CDR1 KGHDR, CDR2 SFDVKD. CDR3 length equals 13 residues. V lost 6 bases, J lost 8 bases, and 5 bases stayed unmatched. CDR3 in amino acids: CATSRQGIDEQFF. The CDR3 DNA reads as TGTGCCACCAGTCGACAGGGGATCGATGAGCAGTTCTTC.

The J gene is TRBJ2-7, the V gene TRBV6-1; 9 nucleotides match TRBD2. This CDR3 comprises 15 residues. V was clipped by 2 bases and J by 4 bases; unmatched bases: 6. The germline gives CDR1 MNHNS, CDR2 SASEGT. DNA for the CDR3: TGTGCCAGCAGTGAAACAGCGGGAGGTCAGTACGAGCAGTACTTC. It codes for CASSETAGGQYEQYF.

The rearrangement links TRBV27 to TRBJ2-1; maybe TRBD1 (6 bases). Trimming pared 5 bases from V and 0 bases from J, leaving 11 bases between. CDR3 length: 15 residues. Per germline, CDR1 MNHEY and CDR2 SMNVEV (reference sequence). CDR3 region: CASSPRDISYNEQFF. CDR3 nucleotide sequence: TGTGCCAGCAGTCCTCGGGACATCTCCTACAATGAGCAGTTCTTC.

The gene calls are TRBV29-1 and TRBJ1-1, with TRBD1 matching over 9 bases. The CDR3 sequence is 14 residues long. V gave up 4 bases and J gave up 1 base; unmatched junction bases: 4. Looked up from germline, CDR1 is SQVTM and CDR2 is ANQGSEA. The CDR3 bases are TGCAGCGTTGCCCGGGACAGGGAGAACACTGAAGCTTTCTTT. As protein: CSVARDRENTEAFF.

V usage is TRBV6-5 and J usage is TRBJ2-2, with a weak D call TRBD1 (7 bases). This CDR3 is 14 amino acids long. From germline, CDR1 is MNHEY and CDR2 SVGAGI. V was cut by 8 bases and J by 7 bases, with 17 bases left in between. In DNA form, the CDR3 reads TGTGCCAGCGTAGGGGCAGGGGGGATCGGGGAGCTGTTTTTT. The encoded protein is CASVGAGGIGELFF.

The chain links TRBV9 to TRBJ2-3; 11 bases align to TRBD2. Trimming removed 4 bases from V and 2 bases from J; junction bases left unmatched: 3. This CDR3 contains 15 residues. Germline V lookup: CDR1 SGDLS, CDR2 YYNGEE. The CDR3 DNA reads TGTGCCAGCAGCAAGGGACTAGCGGACACAGATACGCAGTATTTT. Translating it yields CASSKGLADTDTQYF. The complete variable domain, with remaining parts taken from reference TRBV9 and TRBJ2-3, reads DSGVTQTPKHLITATGQRVTLRCSPRSGDLSVYWYQQSLDQGLQFLIQYYNGEERAKGNILERFSAQQFPDLHSELNLSSLELGDSALYFCASSKGLADTDTQYFGPGTRLTVL.

The chain couples TRBV5-8 to TRBJ2-1; 12 nucleotides line up with TRBD2. The CDR3 has 15 residues. Germline V CDR1 and CDR2: SGHTS, YDEGEE. Trimming took 0 bases from V and 5 from J; bases not matched to a gene: 0. CDR3 in DNA: TGTGCCAGCAGCTTGGGACTAGCGGGGGACAATGAGCAGTTCTTC. Translating it yields CASSLGLAGDNEQFF.

This clone has a handful of counts. The chain joins TRBV19 to TRBJ2-7; 9 positions agree with TRBD1. Unmatched junction bases numbered 7, after V lost 8 bases and J lost 2 bases. Germline loops: CDR1 LNHDA, CDR2 SQIVND (reference sequence). The CDR3 spans 14 residues. CDR3 protein: CASGAGTGPYEQYF. In nucleotides, the CDR3 is TGTGCCAGTGGTGCCGGGACAGGGCCCTACGAGCAGTACTTC.